The present entry profiles one T cell receptor (beta chain) with its context. Antigen specificity is unknown. Libraries were made from TCR beta cDNA, and they carried unique molecular identifiers. MiXCR, run by TCRdb on the PCR reads, gives a single entry per CDR3 protein. The data show roughly 870,000 distinct CDR3 sequences, approximately 53% seen once. Trimming cost V 0 bases and J 5 bases; bases outside gene matches: 8. Germline values: CDR1 SGHRS, CDR2 YFSETQ. The CDR3 has 16 residues. The source of the sample is a study of post-analysis software for immune sequencing data. Notes on the study in general: Patients used roughly five TRBV segments, including TRBV5-6, TRBV5-1 and TRBV20-1, more often than controls. Controls' normalized Chao1 diversity significantly exceeded that of multiple sclerosis patients. Samples from a shared batch, those prepared together, strongly co-clustered by F measure.

This sequence was found in a girl between 5 and 17 years old with multiple sclerosis. V is TRBV5-1 and J is TRBJ2-1, with 7 bases matching TRBD2. Sample: blood. The chain's CDR3 is CASSLAGRRENNEQFF. CDR3 nucleotides: TGCGCCAGCAGCTTGGCCGGAAGGCGGGAGAACAATGAGCAGTTCTTC. The full variable domain, with the rest looked up from reference TRBV5-1 and TRBJ2-1, is KAGVTQTPRYLIKTRGQQVTLSCSPISGHRSVSWYQQTPGQGLQFLFEYFSETQRNKGNFPGRFSGRQFSNSRSEMNVSTLELGDSALYLCASSLAGRRENNEQFFGPGTRLTVL.